This T cell receptor (beta chain) is from a study of cytomegalovirus exposure and HLA in healthy donors. The PCR ran on 60 Vbeta and 13 Jbeta primers. The data were produced by immunoSEQ multiplex PCR, yet TCRdb's version contains in-frame clones alone and is incomplete. The data contain roughly 140,000 clones, around 78% of them singletons. Broader study findings: Analyses of presence/absence relied on an assumption of roughly uniform sequencing depth across donors. Follow-up analysis seemed to connect common viral pathogens with several of the most significant clusters identified. Analysis was carried out at a later point, and it linked a missense DCLRE1C variant to TCR beta V- and J-gene trimming.

Points on this clone: No antigen is known for it.

Trimming took 0 bases from V and 3 from J; bases not matched to a gene: 2. CDR1 is MNHEY, CDR2 SVGAGI, per germline. The CDR3 contains 14 residues. The gene calls are TRBV6-5 and TRBJ2-7; 7 positions match TRBD1. Material: PBMCs. The source is a male donor in good health and CMV-seronegative. The CDR3 DNA is TGTGCCAGCAGTTACTCGTCAGGGGGCTACGAGCAGTACTTC. Amino acids: CASSYSSGGYEQYF.